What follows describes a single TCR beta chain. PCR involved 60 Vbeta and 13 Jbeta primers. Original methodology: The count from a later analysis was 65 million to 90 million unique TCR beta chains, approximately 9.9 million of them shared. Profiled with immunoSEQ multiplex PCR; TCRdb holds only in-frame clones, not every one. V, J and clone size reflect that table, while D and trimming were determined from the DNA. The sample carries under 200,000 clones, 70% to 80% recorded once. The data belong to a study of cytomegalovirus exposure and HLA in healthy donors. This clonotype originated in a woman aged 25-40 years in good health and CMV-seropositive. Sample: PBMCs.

CDR3 residues: CASSILAGKQFF. Here the CDR3 DNA reads TGTGCCAGCAGCATACTAGCGGGGAAGCAGTTCTTC. This rearrangement joins TRBV6-5 to TRBJ2-1, with 10 positions matching TRBD2. The CDR3 sequence is 12 residues long. V was clipped by 6 bases and J by 11 bases; unmatched bases: 4. Germline CDR1 and CDR2: MNHEY and SVGAGI.